The next 8 T cell receptor beta chains were all read from a single sample in a study of OX40 agonist ivuxolimab in advanced cancers. Measured with immunoSEQ multiplex PCR; TCRdb has only the in-frame clones, and not every one. Here the sample spans around 80,000 clones, 89% being singletons. This material consisted of CD4+ or CD8+ T cells sorted from blood, taken in a trial of the OX40 agonist ivuxolimab. Source of these receptors: an adult with an advanced solid tumor such as melanoma, head and neck, liver or kidney cancer.

The CDR3 DNA reads TGTGCCAGCAGCCACCCCCGGGGGGATCGGGAGCAGTACTTC. Encoded protein: CASSHPRGDREQYF. The rearrangement joins TRBV28 to TRBJ2-7; 7 nucleotides agree with TRBD2. CDR1 and CDR2 from the germline V gene are MDHEN and SYDVKM. This CDR3 is built from 14 residues. V dropped 6 bases and J dropped 7; count of bases not matched to a gene: 12.

The gene calls are TRBV5-1 and TRBJ2-2; D is unresolved. V was pared by 0 bases and J by 7 bases, with 10 bases between. The CDR3 is 14 residues long. The V gene's germline CDR1 is SGHRS and CDR2 YFSETQ. This CDR3 reads CASSLGAGRGELFF. The CDR3 coding sequence is TGCGCCAGCAGCTTGGGGGCCGGGCGCGGGGAGCTGTTTTTT. Full variable domain (missing parts from reference TRBV5-1 and TRBJ2-2): KAGVTQTPRYLIKTRGQQVTLSCSPISGHRSVSWYQQTPGQGLQFLFEYFSETQRNKGNFPGRFSGRQFSNSRSEMNVSTLELGDSALYLCASSLGAGRGELFFGEGSRLTVL.

This chain uses TRBV25-1 with TRBJ1-4; 12 bases agree with TRBD1. The V gene end was trimmed by 3 bases and the J gene end by 8 bases; junction bases not matched to a gene: 4. CDR1 is MGHDK, CDR2 SYGVNS, per germline. This CDR3 is built from 15 residues. In DNA form, the CDR3 reads TGTGCCAGCAGTGAGTGGGACAGGGGGCGGGAAAAACTGTTTTTT. It is translated as CASSEWDRGREKLFF.

The chain employs TRBV9 and TRBJ2-7, with D maybe TRBD2 (5 bases). The V end lost 0 bases, the J end lost 2 bases, and 15 bases lay between the germline ends. CDR1 and CDR2 from the germline V gene are SGDLS and YYNGEE. The CDR3 has 16 amino acids. The CDR3 region is CASSVALAGPPYEQYF. DNA of the CDR3: TGTGCCAGCAGCGTAGCTCTAGCAGGCCCTCCCTACGAGCAGTACTTC. The full variable domain, its missing parts supplied by reference TRBV9 and TRBJ2-7, is DSGVTQTPKHLITATGQRVTLRCSPRSGDLSVYWYQQSLDQGLQFLIQYYNGEERAKGNILERFSAQQFPDLHSELNLSSLELGDSALYFCASSVALAGPPYEQYFGPGTRLTVT.

The chain combines TRBV30 with TRBJ2-4; D may be TRBD2 (6 bases). CDR1 is GTSNPN, CDR2 SVGIG, per germline (reference sequence). V was clipped by 4 bases and J by 0 bases, with 13 bases between them. This CDR3 comprises 15 residues. The DNA for the CDR3 is TGTGCCTGGACCATCGGAGGGGTAGCCAAAAACATTCAGTACTTC. Encoded protein: CAWTIGGVAKNIQYF.

The chain uses TRBV11-3 and TRBJ2-1; the D gene is possibly TRBD2 (6 bases). Trimming took off 5 bases at V and 8 bases at J, with 16 bases between the two ends. CDR1 SGHNT and CDR2 YENEEA come from the germline V gene. The CDR3 runs 14 residues. Written as DNA, the CDR3 is TGTGCCAGCAGCGAGGGTAGCGGTTTAGATGAGCAGTTCTTC. Translation: CASSEGSGLDEQFF.

Concerning this clone: This same CDR3 is encoded by further DNA sequences in the sample. The J gene is TRBJ2-7, the V gene TRBV28; TRBD2 aligns across 9 bases. Germline V gene lookup returns CDR1 MDHEN and CDR2 SYDVKM. V was clipped by 5 bases and J by 5 bases; unmatched bases: 13. This CDR3 comprises 16 residues. For the CDR3, the DNA is TGTGCCAGCAGTCCCACTCTAGCGGGAAGACGAAACGAGCAGTACTTC. Residues: CASSPTLAGRRNEQYF.

V is TRBV19 and J is TRBJ1-6; TRBD1 matches at 11 bases. Germline V lookup: CDR1 LNHDA, CDR2 SQIVND (reference sequence). V trimming: 5 bases; J trimming: 14 bases; junction bases outside the gene matches: 11. This CDR3 has 15 amino acids. The CDR3 loop is CASSPRTGGAESLHF. CDR3 bases: TGTGCCAGTAGTCCTCGGACAGGGGGCGCGGAGTCCCTCCACTTT. Using reference TRBV19 and TRBJ1-6 for the parts outside the CDR3, the full variable domain is DGGITQSPKYLFRKEGQNVTLSCEQNLNHDAMYWYRQDPGQGLRLIYYSQIVNDFQKGDIAEGYSVSREKKESFPLTVTSAQKNPTAFYLCASSPRTGGAESLHFGNGTRLTVT.